Presented here are 10 T cell receptor beta chains from one specimen sequenced in a study of shared clonotypes between healthy human individuals. Assay: immunoSEQ multiplex PCR; the TCRdb copy retains only in-frame clones and omits some. The sample carries roughly 1,600,000 clones, approximately 98.5% recorded once. Material: naive CD4+ T cells sorted from blood. Subset defined: CD45RA+ positively selected. These receptor sequences come from a man under 40 in good health.

The chain couples TRBV18 to TRBJ2-7, with unresolved D. V was cut by 0 bases and J by 4 bases, with 7 bases left in between. The CDR3 totals 13 residues. Germline V gene sequence: CDR1 KGHSH, CDR2 LQKENI. CDR3 DNA: TGTGCCAGCTCACCACCGTCCGAATACGAGCAGTACTTC. Its translation is CASSPPSEYEQYF.

This clone was observed once. V and J are TRBV7-2 and TRBJ2-1, with TRBD1 identical over 7 bases. Trimming took 5 bases from V and 4 from J; bases not matched to a gene: 11. Germline V lookup: CDR1 SGHTA, CDR2 FQGNSA. This CDR3 contains 16 residues. The CDR3, as DNA: TGTGCCAGCAGCCTGACAGGGTGGGTGTCATACAATGAGCAGTTCTTC. Amino acids: CASSLTGWVSYNEQFF.

This sequence joins TRBV9 and TRBJ2-5, with TRBD2 matching 7 bases. Germline CDR1 SGDLS, CDR2 YYNGEE. V lost 0 bases to trimming and J lost 4 bases; unmatched junction nucleotides: 6. This CDR3 contains 15 residues. The CDR3 spells CASSVGAGVAETQYF. The CDR3 nucleotides read TGTGCCAGCAGCGTAGGTGCGGGAGTGGCAGAGACCCAGTACTTC. The variable domain in full, completed from reference TRBV9 and TRBJ2-5, reads DSGVTQTPKHLITATGQRVTLRCSPRSGDLSVYWYQQSLDQGLQFLIQYYNGEERAKGNILERFSAQQFPDLHSELNLSSLELGDSALYFCASSVGAGVAETQYFGPGTRLLVL.

This clone was recorded only once. V gene TRBV19 combines with J gene TRBJ1-5; D ambiguous. CDR1 is LNHDA and CDR2 is SQIVND in the germline V gene (reference sequence). The CDR3 is made up of 16 amino acids. Trimming shortened V by 9 bases and J by 0 bases, and 18 bases separated the two germline ends. The CDR3 region has the DNA TGTGCCAGCGGAACAGCAGATTACTATAGCAATCAGCCCCAGCATTTT. Translating it yields CASGTADYYSNQPQHF. Filled out from reference TRBV19 and TRBJ1-5, the complete variable domain reads DGGITQSPKYLFRKEGQNVTLSCEQNLNHDAMYWYRQDPGQGLRLIYYSQIVNDFQKGDIAEGYSVSREKKESFPLTVTSAQKNPTAFYLCASGTADYYSNQPQHFGDGTRLSIL.

Concerning this clone itself: Distinct nucleotide sequences in the sample also encode this CDR3. V is TRBV7-9 and J is TRBJ1-1; possibly TRBD1 for D (6 bases). In germline, CDR1 is SEHNR, CDR2 FQNEAQ (reference sequence). The V and J ends lost 1 base and 1 base respectively, with 7 bases between them. The CDR3 is made up of 14 amino acids. The CDR3 DNA follows: TGTGCCAGCAGCTTAGGACAGGCGAACACTGAAGCTTTCTTT. Encoded protein: CASSLGQANTEAFF.

The chain has TRBV7-2 and TRBJ1-1; D unresolved. Trimming removed 0 bases at V and 4 bases at J, with 6 bases between. The CDR3 is made up of 13 amino acids. Germline V gene lookup returns CDR1 SGHTA and CDR2 FQGNSA. The DNA for the CDR3 is TGTGCCAGCAGCTTAGCCACCGCCACTGAAGCTTTCTTT. Its protein is CASSLATATEAFF.

This clone was picked up one time. The CDR3 sequence is CASSQDLRSSGEQYF. The DNA of the CDR3 is TGCGCCAGCAGCCAAGATCTAAGATCTTCGGGCGAGCAGTACTTC. The V call is TRBV4-1, the J call TRBJ2-7, with D uncertain. V was cut by 0 bases and J by 6 bases, with 15 bases left in between. This CDR3 comprises 15 residues. From germline, CDR1 is MGHRA and CDR2 YSYEKL.

The chain combines TRBV30 with TRBJ1-1; no reliable D call. The V gene's germline CDR1 is GTSNPN and CDR2 SVGIG (reference sequence). This CDR3 is built from 12 residues. Between the trimmed V and J ends, which lost 5 bases and 9 bases, there was a span of 16 bases. This chain's CDR3 is CAWPASQVKAFF. The CDR3, as DNA: TGTGCCTGGCCGGCGAGCCAGGTCAAAGCTTTCTTT. The entire variable domain, with the rest obtained from reference TRBV30 and TRBJ1-1, is as follows: SQTIHQWPATLVQPVGSPLSLECTVEGTSNPNLYWYRQAAGRGLQLLFYSVGIGQISSEVPQNLSASRPQDRQFILSSKKLLLSDSGFYLCAWPASQVKAFFGQGTRLTVV.

The genes are TRBV7-9 and TRBJ2-5; no firm D call. This CDR3 has 18 amino acids. V gave up 4 bases and J gave up 1 base, with 22 bases separating them. CDR1 is SEHNR, CDR2 FQNEAQ, per germline (reference sequence). DNA of the CDR3: TGTGCCAGCAGCTCGCTTATCAGGCGGATAACGCTCCAAGAGACCCAGTACTTC. This encodes CASSSLIRRITLQETQYF.

The V and J genes are TRBV19 and TRBJ2-3; the D gene could be TRBD1 or TRBD2 (5 bases each). Trimming removed 7 bases at V and 0 bases at J, with 17 bases between. This CDR3 spans 16 amino acids. Germline V gene sequence: CDR1 LNHDA, CDR2 SQIVND (reference sequence). CDR3 bases: TGTGCCAGTAATCGTGCCGGGGCCCCTAGCACAGATACGCAGTATTTT. Protein product: CASNRAGAPSTDTQYF.